The 27 T cell receptor beta chains given below trace back to one sample, sequenced in a study of human T cells and chemical hapten exposure. Each CDR3 protein is one row after TCRdb ran MiXCR on the RACE reads. The sample holds fewer than 100,000 distinct CDR3 sequences; approximately 10% are singletons and the top ten take roughly 1.5%. The time point is: patch test 2, 6 weeks after DPC sensitization. Indicated treatment: therapeutic diphenylcyclopropenone sensitization with weekly scalp DPC. Material: whole blood, obtained in connection with sensitization to the hapten diphenylcyclopropenone (DPC). Source of these receptors: a man aged 18 to 30 with alopecia areata. Some clones in this sample may be carry-over from other donors' samples.

This clonotype was observed at least ten times. V usage is TRBV7-9 and J usage is TRBJ2-1; 9 nucleotides match TRBD2. Germline assignment: CDR1 SEHNR and CDR2 FQNEAQ (reference sequence). CDR3 length: 12 residues. The J segment lost 14 bases and the V segment lost 3 bases, leaving 5 bases of the junction unmatched. The CDR3 loop is CASSFDRLAEFF. The CDR3 DNA reads as TGTGCCAGCAGCTTCGACCGACTAGCGGAGTTCTTC.

The sample holds many counts of this clonotype. This chain links TRBV19 with TRBJ2-1; D is possibly TRBD1 (6 bases). The germline V and J ends were trimmed by 4 bases and 3 bases, with 19 bases remaining between them. Per the germline V gene, CDR1 is LNHDA and CDR2 is SQIVND (reference sequence). CDR3 length equals 17 residues. CDR3 sequence reads: CASSNHKGGDGYNEQFF. As DNA, the CDR3 is TGTGCCAGTAGTAACCATAAAGGGGGAGACGGCTACAATGAGCAGTTCTTC.

V and J are TRBV19 and TRBJ2-3; D gene unclear. Deletions cut 0 bases from V and 0 bases from J, with 10 bases between. This CDR3 is 16 amino acids long. Germline assignment: CDR1 LNHDA and CDR2 SQIVND (reference sequence). The CDR3 protein is CASSIDLETSTDTQYF. In DNA form, the CDR3 reads TGTGCCAGTAGTATAGATCTGGAAACTAGCACAGATACGCAGTATTTT.

This clonotype was observed a handful of times. The chain recombines TRBV13 with TRBJ2-1, with 8 bases matching TRBD1. Germline CDR1 reads PRHDT; CDR2 reads FYEKMQ (reference sequence). The CDR3 has 15 residues. J was trimmed by 2 bases and V by 5 bases; bases with no gene match: 5. The CDR3 is CASSPRDRPYNEQFF. The CDR3 DNA follows: TGTGCCAGCAGCCCGCGGGACAGGCCCTACAATGAGCAGTTCTTC.

The chain recombines TRBV6-2 or TRBV6-3 with TRBJ1-5; 12 bases fit TRBD1. The CDR3 length is 19 residues. V trimming: 2 bases; J trimming: 2 bases; junction bases outside the gene matches: 10. Germline CDR1 MNHEY, CDR2 SVGEGT. The CDR3 loop reads CASSYASGTGGRGNQPQHF. The DNA of the CDR3 is TGTGCCAGCAGTTACGCCTCCGGGACAGGGGGCAGGGGCAATCAGCCCCAGCATTTT.

This clonotype was seen ten or more times. The chain has TRBV11-2 and TRBJ2-3, with 7 bases identical to TRBD2. The junction had 14 bases not matched to a gene; V was cut back by 4 bases and J by 4 bases. The CDR3 runs to 17 residues. Per germline, CDR1 SGHAT and CDR2 FQNNGV. CDR3 in DNA: TGTGCCAGCAGCTCCCCCCTAGCGGCGAAATTCGCAGATACGCAGTATTTT. This translates into CASSSPLAAKFADTQYF.

The chain uses TRBV7-8 and TRBJ2-1; D not certain. CDR3 length equals 11 residues. In germline, CDR1 is SGHVS, CDR2 FQNEAQ. Trimming shortened V by 5 bases and J by 10 bases, and 9 bases separated the two germline ends. The CDR3 DNA reads as TGTGCCAGCAGCCGTGCAGCGGAGCAGTTCTTC. Residues: CASSRAAEQFF.

This clonotype was observed a few times. The V call is TRBV28, the J call TRBJ2-7, with D tentatively TRBD1 or TRBD2 (6 bases each). V dropped 4 bases and J dropped 3 bases, with 10 bases sitting between them. Germline CDR1 is MDHEN and CDR2 is SYDVKM. CDR3 length: 13 amino acids. Here the CDR3 DNA reads TGTGCCAGCAGTTCCGGGGGCCTCTACGAGCAGTACTTC. Translated: CASSSGGLYEQYF.

This clonotype was seen ten or more times. The chain couples TRBV7-6 to TRBJ2-5, with TRBD2 identical over 13 bases. V lost 5 bases, J lost 0 bases, and 6 bases stayed unmatched. Germline CDR1 is SGHVS and CDR2 is FNYEAQ. The length of the CDR3 is 17 residues. DNA of the CDR3: TGTGCCAGCAGCGGAAGACTAGCGGGGGGTCACCAAGAGACCCAGTACTTC. Its translation is CASSGRLAGGHQETQYF.

This chain connects TRBV20-1 to TRBJ1-5; maybe TRBD1 (5 bases). V was cut by 1 base and J by 7 bases, with 11 bases left in between. The CDR3 runs to 13 residues. Germline CDR1 and CDR2: DFQATT and SNEGSKA (reference sequence). The CDR3 reads CSARGGAEQPQHF. CDR3 sequence (DNA): TGCAGTGCTAGAGGAGGGGCGGAACAGCCCCAGCATTTT.

This clonotype has ten or more counts. The chain uses TRBV7-9 and TRBJ2-7; no definite D call. Germline V gene sequence: CDR1 SEHNR, CDR2 FQNEAQ (reference sequence). The V and J ends lost 3 bases and 2 bases respectively, with 5 bases between them. This CDR3 has 12 amino acids. The CDR3 spells CASSFLTYEQYV. The CDR3 bases are TGTGCCAGCAGCTTCCTAACCTACGAGCAGTACGTC.

This clonotype was picked up many times. The genes are TRBV6-1 and TRBJ2-7; unclear D gene. The length of the CDR3 is 11 residues. Germline CDR1 reads MNHNS; CDR2 reads SASEGT. V dropped 4 bases and J dropped 4 bases, with 5 bases sitting between them. CDR3 sequence: CASSGAYEQYV. CDR3 sequence (DNA): TGTGCCAGCAGTGGGGCTTACGAGCAGTACGTC.

At least ten counts were recorded for this clonotype. Here the CDR3 reads CASKRSSNQPQHF. The CDR3 bases are TGTGCCAGCAAGAGGAGCTCGAATCAGCCCCAGCATTTT. The chain has TRBV28 and TRBJ1-5; no clear D gene. Trimming took off 7 bases at V and 4 bases at J, with 11 bases between the two ends. Per germline, CDR1 MDHEN and CDR2 SYDVKM. CDR3 length: 13 amino acids.

This clonotype was seen ten or more times. This chain connects TRBV7-6 to TRBJ2-1; TRBD1 aligns across 9 bases. CDR3 length: 15 residues. Trimming at V came to 4 bases and at J to 4 bases, leaving 5 bases not matched to a gene. The V gene's germline CDR1 is SGHVS and CDR2 FNYEAQ. In nucleotides, the CDR3 is TGTGCCAGCAGCTCATTGACAGGGGGATACAATGAGCAGTTCTTC. This sequence encodes CASSSLTGGYNEQFF.

The DNA of the CDR3 is TGCAGTGCTAATAGCGGGGGCCCCTCCTACGAGCAGTACGTC. It translates to CSANSGGPSYEQYV. The chain joins TRBV20-1 to TRBJ2-7; 9 nucleotides line up with TRBD2. J was trimmed by 0 bases and V by 4 bases; bases with no gene match: 4. The germline CDR1 and CDR2 sequences are DFQATT and SNEGSKA (reference sequence). The CDR3 extends over 14 amino acids.

This clonotype was counted at least ten times. V usage is TRBV18 and J usage is TRBJ2-1; 12 bases align to TRBD1. The CDR3 has 16 residues. Germline V gene lookup returns CDR1 KGHSH and CDR2 LQKENI. Germline trimming cut 6 bases from V and 7 bases from J; bases unmatched to any gene: 10. In nucleotides, the CDR3 is TGTGCCAGCTCTTCGGTGTGGGACAGGGGGCTGAATGAGCAGTTCTTC. It yields the protein CASSSVWDRGLNEQFF.

This clonotype was picked up a small number of times. The rearrangement joins TRBV5-1 to TRBJ2-3; 9 bases align to TRBD1. The germline CDR1 and CDR2 sequences are SGHRS and YFSETQ. J was trimmed by 5 bases and V by 4 bases; bases with no gene match: 8. The CDR3 loop spans 15 amino acids. The CDR3 coding sequence is TGCGCCAGCAGCCCCCGGGACAGGGCGATAGATACGCAGTATTTT. This translates into CASSPRDRAIDTQYF. Together with reference TRBV5-1 and TRBJ2-3, the CDR3 gives the full variable domain: KAGVTQTPRYLIKTRGQQVTLSCSPISGHRSVSWYQQTPGQGLQFLFEYFSETQRNKGNFPGRFSGRQFSNSRSEMNVSTLELGDSALYLCASSPRDRAIDTQYFGPGTRLTVL.

V is TRBV20-1 and J is TRBJ1-2; 8 bases fit TRBD1. The CDR3 sequence is 14 residues long. The V and J ends lost 2 bases and 6 bases, in that order; junction bases with no gene match: 8. Germline CDR1 reads DFQATT; CDR2 reads SNEGSKA (reference sequence). CDR3 bases: TGCAGTGCTAGAACCCCGGACAGGGCGAATGGCTACACCTTC. It translates to CSARTPDRANGYTF.

This clonotype was counted only a few times. The V call is TRBV7-9, the J call TRBJ1-1, with a possible D match to TRBD1 (6 bases). The CDR3 has 11 amino acids. Germline V CDR1 and CDR2: SEHNR, FQNEAQ (reference sequence). V lost 5 bases and J lost 7, with 8 bases in between. The CDR3 DNA is TGTGCCAGCAGCCAGGGGAATGAAGCTTTCTTT. This codes for CASSQGNEAFF.

This clonotype was counted many times. V usage is TRBV7-6 and J usage is TRBJ2-2; 7 nucleotides align to TRBD2. The CDR3 has 14 amino acids. Germline CDR1 SGHVS, CDR2 FNYEAQ. With 4 bases clipped from V and 4 bases from J, the junction kept 3 bases outside the gene matches. The CDR3 coding sequence is TGTGCCAGCAGCTCCGGGGGGTTCACCGGGGAGCTGTTTTTT. Its translation is CASSSGGFTGELFF.

The chain has TRBV2 and TRBJ2-5; the match to TRBD1 covers 7 bases. Germline CDR1 and CDR2: SNHLY and FYNNEI. V trimming: 8 bases; J trimming: 3 bases; junction bases outside the gene matches: 9. This CDR3 has 14 amino acids. DNA for the CDR3: TGTGCCAGCGAGTCGGACAGGCTGGAAGAGACCCAGTACTTC. Translating gives CASESDRLEETQYF.

The chain couples TRBV29-1 to TRBJ2-4, with D perhaps TRBD1 or TRBD2 (5 bases each). The germline V and J ends were trimmed by 1 base and 8 bases, with 12 bases remaining between them. The CDR3 extends over 13 amino acids. CDR1 SQVTM and CDR2 ANQGSEA come from the germline V gene. This CDR3 is CSVEGGRADIQYF. CDR3 DNA sequence: TGCAGCGTTGAAGGGGGACGGGCGGACATTCAGTACTTC.

The CDR3 DNA follows: TGCGCCAGCAGCTTGGGACTGGCGGCTACCTACGAGCAGTACTTC. As protein: CASSLGLAATYEQYF. The chain couples TRBV5-1 to TRBJ2-7, with unresolved D. This CDR3 spans 15 amino acids. Germline CDR1 is SGHRS and CDR2 is YFSETQ. Trimming took 0 bases from V and 2 from J, leaving 12 bases between them.

This clonotype appeared many times. The rearrangement uses TRBV4-3 and TRBJ1-6; possible D gene TRBD1, 5 bases. Germline V gene sequence: CDR1 LGHNA, CDR2 YSLEER. CDR3 size: 16 residues. V lost 1 base to trimming and J lost 0 bases, with 7 bases between them. CDR3 DNA: TGCGCCAGCAGCCAAGTAGGGGACTCCTATAATTCACCCCTCCACTTT. Translated, it gives CASSQVGDSYNSPLHF.

This clonotype has just a few counts. The chain is built from TRBV5-1 and TRBJ2-1; 8 bases map to TRBD2. Germline loops: CDR1 SGHRS, CDR2 YFSETQ. This CDR3 has 16 amino acids. V shed 4 bases and J 5 bases; nucleotides not matched to a gene: 11. CDR3 amino acids: CASSVDLAGRNNEQFF. Written as DNA, the CDR3 is TGCGCCAGCAGCGTAGACTTAGCGGGGCGAAACAATGAGCAGTTCTTC. Variable domain in full (rest from reference TRBV5-1 and TRBJ2-1): KAGVTQTPRYLIKTRGQQVTLSCSPISGHRSVSWYQQTPGQGLQFLFEYFSETQRNKGNFPGRFSGRQFSNSRSEMNVSTLELGDSALYLCASSVDLAGRNNEQFFGPGTRLTVL.

This clonotype was recorded many times. V is TRBV20-1 and J is TRBJ2-3; unclear D gene. V was pared by 3 bases and J by 2 bases, with 18 bases between. CDR3 length: 16 amino acids. Germline lookup yields CDR1 DFQATT and CDR2 SNEGSKA (reference sequence). The CDR3 protein is CSASSIASGLTDTQYF. In DNA form, the CDR3 reads TGCAGTGCTAGTTCGATCGCTAGTGGTCTCACAGATACGCAGTATTTT.

The CDR3 region has the DNA TGTGCCAGCAGCCAACGGGGGGGCGCGAACACCGGGGAGCTGTTTTTT. It codes for CASSQRGGANTGELFF. The gene calls are TRBV6-2 or TRBV6-3 and TRBJ2-2; 8 bases are shared with TRBD2. The CDR3 totals 16 residues. The germline V gene has CDR1 MNHEY and CDR2 SVGEGT. The ends lost 6 bases at V and 0 bases at J; junction bases unmatched: 6.